This T cell receptor (beta chain) was recovered during a study of CD8+CD57+ T cells in acquired aplastic anemia. Study-level results: Between patients and controls, CD8+ Simpson's diversity did not vary significantly.

The authors sequenced patients whose flow cytometry had shown CD8+CD57+ cell expansion. In regard to this clonotype: Its target is not known.

After removal of 0 bases from V and 4 bases from J, the junction contained 6 bases not matched to a gene. CDR1 is SGDLS, CDR2 YYNGEE, per germline. There are 16 residues in the CDR3. Profiling that covered TCR beta VDJ and CDR3 relied on genomic DNA as its template. TCRdb re-derived calls from the reads in MiXCR, one entry per CDR3 protein. The table lists roughly 220,000 distinct CDR3 sequences, more than 55% of them singletons, with roughly 62% in the top ten. The rearrangement joins TRBV9 to TRBJ1-3; 8 nucleotides match TRBD1. The origin of this receptor is a human donor with aplastic anemia. Sequences were obtained from sorted CD4+, CD8+, or CD8+CD57+ T cells (not recorded which) from PBMCs. As DNA, the CDR3 is TGTGCCAGCAGCGTAGATACACAGGGGGACGGAAACACCATATATTTT. Encoded protein: CASSVDTQGDGNTIYF.